Sequencing of this TCR beta chain was carried out in a study of blood T cell repertoires in COVID-19. Germline V lookup: CDR1 ENHRY, CDR2 SYGVKD. Trimming left V 0 bases short and J 0 bases short, with 8 bases between. The CDR3 runs to 15 residues. Participants came from fewer than 25 US areas, aged roughly 18 to 90 years. Participants were placed into cohorts based on the clinical history they reported. Cohort 3 donors counted as recovered after two negative PCRs, clearance, or resolved symptoms. Per the study methods: By means of reference gene primer amplification, nucleated cell counts were estimated. Profiled with immunoSEQ multiplex PCR; TCRdb holds only in-frame clones, not every one. D and trimming come from the DNA, and the V and J calls and clone size come from that table. Of about 270,000 clones in the sample, 80% to 90% were seen once.

Sequenced input: PBMCs or T cells enriched from blood (not recorded which). The sequence derives from a woman aged 18-35 years who had recovered from COVID-19. The gene calls are TRBV10-3 and TRBJ1-2; D remains unclear. The DNA of the CDR3 is TGTGCCATCAGTGAGTCACCCTATACTAACTATGGCTACACCTTC. Its protein is CAISESPYTNYGYTF.